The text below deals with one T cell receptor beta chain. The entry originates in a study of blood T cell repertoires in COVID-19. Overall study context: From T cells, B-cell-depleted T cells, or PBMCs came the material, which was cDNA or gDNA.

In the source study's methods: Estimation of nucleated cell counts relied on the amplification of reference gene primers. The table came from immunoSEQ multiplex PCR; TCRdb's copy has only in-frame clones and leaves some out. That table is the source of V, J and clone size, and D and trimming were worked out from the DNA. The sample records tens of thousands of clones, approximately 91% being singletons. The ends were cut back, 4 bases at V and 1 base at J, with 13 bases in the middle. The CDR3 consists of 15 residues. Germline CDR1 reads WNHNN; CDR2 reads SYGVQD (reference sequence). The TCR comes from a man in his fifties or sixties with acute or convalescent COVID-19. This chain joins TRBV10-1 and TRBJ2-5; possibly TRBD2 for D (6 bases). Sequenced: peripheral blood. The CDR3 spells CASSAHRGSQETQYF. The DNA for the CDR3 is TGCGCCAGCAGTGCACATCGGGGGAGCCAAGAGACCCAGTACTTC.